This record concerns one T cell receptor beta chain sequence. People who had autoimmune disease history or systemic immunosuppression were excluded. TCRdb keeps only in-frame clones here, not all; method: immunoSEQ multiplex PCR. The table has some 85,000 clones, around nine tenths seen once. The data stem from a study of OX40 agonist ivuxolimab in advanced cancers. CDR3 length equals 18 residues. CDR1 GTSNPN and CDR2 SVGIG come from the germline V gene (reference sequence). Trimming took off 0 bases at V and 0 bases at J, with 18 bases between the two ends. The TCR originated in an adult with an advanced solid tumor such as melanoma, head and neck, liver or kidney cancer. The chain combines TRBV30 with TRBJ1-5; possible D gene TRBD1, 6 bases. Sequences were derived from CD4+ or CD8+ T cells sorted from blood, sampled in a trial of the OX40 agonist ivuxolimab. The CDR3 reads CAWSVHFSRQDSNQPQHF. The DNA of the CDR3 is TGTGCCTGGAGTGTACATTTTTCCCGACAGGATAGCAATCAGCCCCAGCATTTT.